This TCR beta chain was sequenced during a study of OX40 agonist ivuxolimab in advanced cancers. Study-wide context: The patients got ivuxolimab, which is an agonistic anti-OX40 (CD134) antibody.

V was clipped by 2 bases and J by 1 base, with 12 bases between them. The CDR3 has 16 amino acids. Germline CDR1 KGHSH, CDR2 LQKENI. Study-level findings and limits: Expanded peripheral T-cell antigen specificity went undetermined.

Profiling relied on immunoSEQ multiplex PCR, and the TCRdb table lists in-frame clones only, not all of them. The sample lists roughly 92,000 clones; about 80% were seen once. Worth noting for this clone: Its antigen is still unknown.

The specimen was CD4+ or CD8+ T cells sorted from blood, collected in a trial of the OX40 agonist ivuxolimab. The chain combines TRBV18 with TRBJ1-5; D may be TRBD1 (6 bases). The source is an adult with an advanced solid tumor such as melanoma, head and neck, liver or kidney cancer. The CDR3 DNA sequence: TGTGCCAGCTCACCATCCCAGGGGAAAAGCAATCAGCCCCAGCATTTT. It translates to CASSPSQGKSNQPQHF.